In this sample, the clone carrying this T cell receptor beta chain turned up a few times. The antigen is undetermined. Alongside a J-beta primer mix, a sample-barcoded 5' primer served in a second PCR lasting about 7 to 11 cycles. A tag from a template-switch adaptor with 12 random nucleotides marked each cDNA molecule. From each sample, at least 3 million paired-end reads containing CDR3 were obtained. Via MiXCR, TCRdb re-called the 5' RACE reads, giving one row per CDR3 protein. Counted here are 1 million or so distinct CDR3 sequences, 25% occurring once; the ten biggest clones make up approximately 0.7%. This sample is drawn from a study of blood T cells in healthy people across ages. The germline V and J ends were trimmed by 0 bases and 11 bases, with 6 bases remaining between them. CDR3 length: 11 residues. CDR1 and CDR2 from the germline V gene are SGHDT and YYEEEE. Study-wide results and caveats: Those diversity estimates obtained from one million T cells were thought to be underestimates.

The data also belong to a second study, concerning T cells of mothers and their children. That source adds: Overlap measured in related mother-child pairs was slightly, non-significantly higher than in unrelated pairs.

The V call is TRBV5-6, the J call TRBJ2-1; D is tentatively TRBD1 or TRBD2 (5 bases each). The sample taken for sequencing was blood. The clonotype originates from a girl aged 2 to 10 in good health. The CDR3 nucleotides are TGTGCCAGCAGCTTGGGGGGGAAGCAGTTCTTC. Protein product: CASSLGGKQFF.